This T cell receptor (beta chain) was recovered during a study of cytomegalovirus exposure and HLA in healthy donors. While the first cohort had several hundred subjects, the donors belonged to the separate validation cohort of fewer than 150 subjects. V lost 2 bases and J lost 7, with 14 bases in between. This CDR3 is 14 amino acids long. CDR1 MNHEY and CDR2 SVGAGI come from the germline V gene. TCRdb's table, derived via immunoSEQ multiplex PCR, lists solely in-frame clones and lacks some. Of 150,000 to 200,000 clones listed, around 96% are singletons. This chain links TRBV6-5 with TRBJ1-2; tentative D call: TRBD1 (6 bases). The clonotype comes from a woman between 18 and 29 years old in good health and CMV-seronegative. Input material: PBMCs. The CDR3 DNA reads TGTGCCAGCAGTTACCCCGACAGGACGACTGGCTACACCTTC. Amino acid sequence: CASSYPDRTTGYTF.